The clone carrying this TCR beta chain was recorded a few times. V was trimmed by 4 bases and J by 3 bases, leaving 12 bases between them. The CDR3 covers 15 residues. Germline CDR1 is SGHVS and CDR2 is FNYEAQ. This specimen belongs to a study of blood T cell repertoires in COVID-19. Data came from immunoSEQ multiplex PCR; TCRdb stores just in-frame clones and leaves some out. The table has 150,000 to 200,000 clones, 88% seen once. The TCR comes from a man aged 55 to 70 with acute or convalescent COVID-19. V usage is TRBV7-6 and J usage is TRBJ2-2, with a tentative D call TRBD1 (6 bases). Sequencing input: peripheral blood. DNA for the CDR3: TGTGCCAGCAGCTCGACAGGAACCTACACCGGGGAGCTGTTTTTT. Protein sequence: CASSSTGTYTGELFF.